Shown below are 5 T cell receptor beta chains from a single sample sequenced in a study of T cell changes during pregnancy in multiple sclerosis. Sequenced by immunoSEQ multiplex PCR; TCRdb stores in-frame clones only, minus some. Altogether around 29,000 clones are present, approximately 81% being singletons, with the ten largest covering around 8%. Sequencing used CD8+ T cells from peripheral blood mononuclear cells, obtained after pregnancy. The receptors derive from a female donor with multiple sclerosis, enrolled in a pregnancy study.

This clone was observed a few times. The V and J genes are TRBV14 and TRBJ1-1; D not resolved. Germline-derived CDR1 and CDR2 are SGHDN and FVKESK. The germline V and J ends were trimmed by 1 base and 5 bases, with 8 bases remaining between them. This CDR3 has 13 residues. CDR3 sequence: CASSQAGWTEAFF. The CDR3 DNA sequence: TGTGCCAGCAGCCAAGCGGGTTGGACTGAAGCTTTCTTT.

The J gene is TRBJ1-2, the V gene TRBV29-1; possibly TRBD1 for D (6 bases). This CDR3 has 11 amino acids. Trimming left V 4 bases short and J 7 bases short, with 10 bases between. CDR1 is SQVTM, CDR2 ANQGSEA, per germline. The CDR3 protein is CSVGTVGGYTF. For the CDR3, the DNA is TGCAGCGTTGGGACAGTAGGTGGCTACACCTTC.

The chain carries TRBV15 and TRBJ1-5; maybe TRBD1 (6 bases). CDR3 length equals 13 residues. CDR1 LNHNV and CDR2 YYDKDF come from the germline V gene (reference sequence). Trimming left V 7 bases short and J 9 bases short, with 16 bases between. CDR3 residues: CATNTAGGTPQHF. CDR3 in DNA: TGTGCCACCAATACAGCGGGGGGCACGCCCCAGCATTTT.

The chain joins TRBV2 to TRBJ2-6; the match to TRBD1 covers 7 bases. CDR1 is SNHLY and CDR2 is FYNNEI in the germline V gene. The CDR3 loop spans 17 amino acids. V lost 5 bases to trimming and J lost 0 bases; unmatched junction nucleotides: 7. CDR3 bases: TGTGCCAGCAGTATAGGGGGCTCTTCCTCTGGGGCCAACGTCCTGACTTTC. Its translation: CASSIGGSSSGANVLTF. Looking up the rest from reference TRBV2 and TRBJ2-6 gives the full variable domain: EPEVTQTPSHQVTQMGQEVILRCVPISNHLYFYWYRQILGQKVEFLVSFYNNEISEKSEIFDDQFSVERPDGSNFTLKIRSTKLEDSAMYFCASSIGGSSSGANVLTFGAGSRLTVL.

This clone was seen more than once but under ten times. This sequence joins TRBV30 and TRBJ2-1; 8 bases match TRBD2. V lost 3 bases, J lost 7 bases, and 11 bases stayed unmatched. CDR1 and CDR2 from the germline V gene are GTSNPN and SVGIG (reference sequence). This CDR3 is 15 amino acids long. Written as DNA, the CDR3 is TGTGCCTGGAGAATCCCAGCGGGGGAGGTGAATGAGCAGTTCTTC. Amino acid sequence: CAWRIPAGEVNEQFF. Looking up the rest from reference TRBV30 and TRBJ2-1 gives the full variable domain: SQTIHQWPATLVQPVGSPLSLECTVEGTSNPNLYWYRQAAGRGLQLLFYSVGIGQISSEVPQNLSASRPQDRQFILSSKKLLLSDSGFYLCAWRIPAGEVNEQFFGPGTRLTVL.